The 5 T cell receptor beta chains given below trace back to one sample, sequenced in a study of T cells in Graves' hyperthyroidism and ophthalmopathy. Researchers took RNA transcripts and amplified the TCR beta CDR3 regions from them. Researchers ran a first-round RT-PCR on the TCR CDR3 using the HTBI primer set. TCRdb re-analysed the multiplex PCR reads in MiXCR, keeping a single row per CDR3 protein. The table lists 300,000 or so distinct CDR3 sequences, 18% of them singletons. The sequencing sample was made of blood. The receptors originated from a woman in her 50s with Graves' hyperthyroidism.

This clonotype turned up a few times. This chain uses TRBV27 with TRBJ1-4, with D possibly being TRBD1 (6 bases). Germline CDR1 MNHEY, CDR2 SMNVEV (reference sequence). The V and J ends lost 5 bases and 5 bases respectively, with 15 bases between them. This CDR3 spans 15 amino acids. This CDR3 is CASSRTGWENEKLFF. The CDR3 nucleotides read TGTGCCAGCAGTCGCACAGGGTGGGAGAATGAAAAACTGTTTTTT.

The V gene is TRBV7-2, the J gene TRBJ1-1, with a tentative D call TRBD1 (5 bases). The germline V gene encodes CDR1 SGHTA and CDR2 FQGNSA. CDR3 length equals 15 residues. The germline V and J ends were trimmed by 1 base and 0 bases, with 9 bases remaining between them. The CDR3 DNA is TGTGCCAGCAGCTTAGAGGGGACCATGAACACTGAAGCTTTCTTT. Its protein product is CASSLEGTMNTEAFF.

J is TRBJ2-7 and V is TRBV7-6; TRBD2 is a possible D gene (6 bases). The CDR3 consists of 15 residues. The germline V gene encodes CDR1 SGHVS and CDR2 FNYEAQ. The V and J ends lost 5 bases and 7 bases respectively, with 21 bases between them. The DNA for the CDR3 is TGTGCCAGCAGCCCCCAACGAATCGGCGGGAAGGAGCAGTACTTC. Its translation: CASSPQRIGGKEQYF.

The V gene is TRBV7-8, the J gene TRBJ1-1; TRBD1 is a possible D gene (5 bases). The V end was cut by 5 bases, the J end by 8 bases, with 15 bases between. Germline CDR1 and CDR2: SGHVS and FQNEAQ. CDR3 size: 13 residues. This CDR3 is CASSIDRQQEAFF. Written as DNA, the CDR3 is TGTGCCAGCAGCATCGATCGACAGCAGGAAGCTTTCTTT.

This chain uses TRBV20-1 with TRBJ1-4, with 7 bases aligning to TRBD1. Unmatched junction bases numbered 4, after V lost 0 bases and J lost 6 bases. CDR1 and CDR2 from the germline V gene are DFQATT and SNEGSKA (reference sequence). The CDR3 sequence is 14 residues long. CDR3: CSAREDRADEKLFF. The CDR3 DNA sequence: TGCAGTGCTAGAGAAGACAGGGCTGATGAAAAACTGTTTTTT.